This T cell receptor beta chain was captured by sequencing in a study of T cell changes during pregnancy in multiple sclerosis. Trimming removed 6 bases at V and 2 bases at J, with 11 bases between. The CDR3 length is 14 residues. Looked up from germline, CDR1 is MNHEY and CDR2 is SMNVEV (reference sequence). Profiled with immunoSEQ multiplex PCR; TCRdb holds only in-frame clones, not every one. The sample yields about 43,000 clones, approximately 91% seen once. Sequencing was performed on PBMCs (not recorded whether the cells were cultured). The TCR was taken from a female donor with multiple sclerosis, enrolled in a pregnancy study. The chain has TRBV27 and TRBJ2-1; D gene ambiguous. The CDR3 protein is CASRSADTYNEQFF. In nucleotides, the CDR3 is TGTGCCAGCAGGTCAGCTGATACCTACAATGAGCAGTTCTTC.